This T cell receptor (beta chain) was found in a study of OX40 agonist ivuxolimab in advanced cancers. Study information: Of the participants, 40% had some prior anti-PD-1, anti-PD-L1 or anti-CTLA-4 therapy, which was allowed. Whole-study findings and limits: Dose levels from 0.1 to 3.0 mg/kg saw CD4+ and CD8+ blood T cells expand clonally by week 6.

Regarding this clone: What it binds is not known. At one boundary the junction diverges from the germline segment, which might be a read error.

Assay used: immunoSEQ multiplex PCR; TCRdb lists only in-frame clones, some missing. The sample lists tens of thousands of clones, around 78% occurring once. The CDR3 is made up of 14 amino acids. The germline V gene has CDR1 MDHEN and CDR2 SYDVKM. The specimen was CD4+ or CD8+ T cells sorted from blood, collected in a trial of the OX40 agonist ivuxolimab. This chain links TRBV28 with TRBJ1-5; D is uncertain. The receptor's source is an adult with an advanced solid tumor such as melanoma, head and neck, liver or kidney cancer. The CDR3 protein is CASSRTLGNRPQHF. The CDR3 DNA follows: TGTGCCAGCAGTCGGACCCTTGGAAATCGGCCCCAGCATTTT.